The present TCR beta chain was sequenced within a study of CD8+ T cells in alopecia areata. The ends were cut back, 0 bases at V and 4 bases at J, with 10 bases in the middle. The germline V gene encodes CDR1 SQVTM and CDR2 ANQGSEA. The CDR3 is 13 amino acids. A word on this clone: Its antigen remains unidentified.

Reverse transcription of extracted RNA yielded cDNA, which provided the sequencing template. Sequencing was performed with immunoSEQ multiplex PCR; in TCRdb, only in-frame clones are kept and a portion is missing. There are approximately 99,000 clones in the sample; approximately 59% occur only once, and around 20% lies in the top ten. Study-wide findings and caveats: TCR sharing was clearer in mice than between patients, perhaps partly owing to patient HLA diversity. Across lesional scalp, and particularly alopecia totalis/universalis, clonality surpassed that of normal scalp.

The chain combines TRBV29-1 with TRBJ2-7; D is undetermined. The sequence came from a human donor in good health. The sequencing sample was made of CD8+ T cells sorted from blood. The DNA for the CDR3 is TGCAGCGTTGAAGAAGCCAGCCAGTACGAGCAGTACTTC. Its protein is CSVEEASQYEQYF.